This TCR beta chain was retrieved from a study of vaccination effects on CD4 cells after COVID-19 (dated by TCRdb to between 2021 and 2024). With regard to the full study: To identify antigen-specific CD4+ T cell clonotypes by their expansion, the ViraFEST assay first stimulated PBMC with viral peptide pools and then applied TCR sequencing. Post-vaccine samples across the study were collected a median of 72 days after the second dose, with a range of 14 to 241. A few million PBMC per well were cultured with approximately 10 ug/ml peptides in IMDM containing around 5.3% human AB serum, around 9.7 IU/ml IL-2 and gentamicin. SARS-CoV-2 spike-specific CD4+ TCR repertoires from before and after mRNA vaccination were compared in COVID-19 convalescent patients and in infection-naive vaccine recipients. A total of approximately 9 COVID-19 convalescent patients and a handful of SARS-CoV-2-naive healthy vaccine recipients were included in the full study. The Oncomine TCR Beta short-read assay on an Illumina iSeq 100 was used to sequence cultures from other donors in the study.

As for this clone: No cognate antigen has been identified for it. No per-base quality is available; no much larger clone lies one base away.

V lost 4 bases and J lost 12 bases; the stretch between them is 21 bases long. The CDR3, from cysteine to phenylalanine, totals 15 residues. The CDR3 DNA has 45 bases and is translated from base 1. After around 11 days of culture, CD4+ T cells were isolated with the EasySep CD4+ T cell isolation kit. Each participant got two doses of an mRNA SARS-CoV-2 vaccine, either BNT162b2 or mRNA-1273. Healthy vaccine recipients had no prior SARS-CoV-2 infection, confirmed by negative nucleocapsid antibodies before and after vaccination. Half of the culture medium was replaced with fresh IL-2-containing medium on days 3 and 7. Unless otherwise noted, each peptide stimulation condition was cultured in triplicate wells. Using Ficoll-Paque Plus gradient centrifugation, PBMC were separated from whole blood and then either used fresh or cryopreserved at -140C. The QIAamp micro DNA kit was used to extract genomic DNA from the cultured CD4+ T cells.

General findings and caveats noted by the study authors: In healthy vaccine recipients, vaccine-induced clones were almost all SARS-CoV-2 mono-reactive, with only 1 of 255 cross-reactive with common cold coronaviruses. Marked clonal contraction was observed in both infection-induced and vaccine-induced clones at late post-vaccination timepoints, consistent with waning T cell responses. The study was limited by a small number of convalescent patients and lacked early post-infection timepoints.

The method was the immunoSEQ multiplex PCR assay. DNA from the cultured, isolated CD4+ T cells was subjected to TCR beta CDR3 sequencing. The study's own analysis went as follows. The analysis removed non-productive TCR sequences, trimmed reads to the CDR3 region, and retained only CDR3s that were 7 or more amino acids long. The MANAFEST web app was used to identify antigen-specific clonotypes by comparing expansion in peptide wells with expansion in reference cultures. To count as positive, a clone had to show expansion at FDR<0.05 compared with the reference and with all other wells, an odds ratio above 5, and a frequency above 0.1% in two replicate wells. Cross-reactive clonotypes were defined as significantly expanded in SARS-CoV-2 spike wells and in at least one common cold coronavirus spike condition. Levenshtein distance calculated with the stringdist R package was used to assess CDR3 similarity, and unrooted trees were constructed with ape in R 3.6.1. TCRdb holds this immuneACCESS table with in-frame rearrangements only. Some clones are missing; in checked studies, unresolved V genes explain under half, and the rest has no known cause. Clonal size and the V and J genes are those of that table, whereas D and trimming came from the DNA. The sample includes about 66,000 clones, with about 74% observed a single time. The ten largest clones capture 2% to 2.5% of the sample.

Recombination connected TRBV23-1 to TRBJ1-4, with no D gene named confidently. TRBV23-1 is treated as an ORF (open reading frame) with a function not yet certain. The sequencing used CD4+ T cells from PBMCs cultured without peptide, collected after COVID-19 vaccination. The sequence came from a human donor who received a COVID-19 vaccine. At the DNA level, the sequence is TGCGCCAGCAGTCCGATGAGTTCGGCCGAATTCGAACTGTTTTTT. Its protein is CASSPMSSAEFELFF.